This entry lists 28 T cell receptor beta chains sequenced from one sample in a study of patients and donors after allogeneic stem cell transplantation. TCRdb fed the RT-PCR reads into MiXCR, producing one record per CDR3 protein. The sample includes under 200,000 distinct CDR3 sequences, over 25% of them seen just once. The sequencing sample was made of blood, either unsorted or a sorted T cell fraction (not recorded which). These receptors were taken from a human donor who was either an allogeneic HSCT recipient or a stem cell or donor lymphocyte infusion donor (not recorded which). It is not recorded whose cells these are; they may come from a transplant donor.

The chain joins TRBV10-3 to TRBJ2-7, with 8 bases lining up with TRBD2. Looked up from germline, CDR1 is ENHRY and CDR2 is SYGVKD. The CDR3 covers 13 residues. The V and J ends lost 7 bases and 5 bases, in that order; junction bases with no gene match: 7. CDR3 sequence: CAITEREWDEQYF. Here the CDR3 DNA reads TGTGCCATCACGGAGCGGGAGTGGGACGAGCAGTACTTC.

The gene calls are TRBV15 and TRBJ2-3; tentative D call: TRBD1 (5 bases). Germline lookup yields CDR1 LNHNV and CDR2 YYDKDF (reference sequence). CDR3 length: 15 amino acids. Between the trimmed V and J ends, which lost 4 bases and 0 bases, there was a span of 11 bases. This chain's CDR3 is CATSKWAGSTDTQYF. The CDR3 DNA follows: TGTGCCACCAGCAAATGGGCAGGGAGCACAGATACGCAGTATTTT.

A few counts support this clonotype. V gene TRBV12-3 or TRBV12-4 combines with J gene TRBJ1-6, with a weak D call TRBD1 (5 bases). V lost 2 bases, J lost 9 bases, and 11 bases lay in between. CDR3 length equals 14 residues. The CDR3 protein is CASSLFSQGSPLHF. The CDR3 nucleotides are TGTGCCAGCAGTTTATTTTCTCAGGGTTCACCCCTCCACTTT.

This clonotype was observed a few times. V is TRBV5-1 and J is TRBJ2-3; D gene ambiguous. With 0 bases removed from V and 3 bases from J, the gap between germline ends came to 5 bases. This CDR3 is built from 13 residues. The germline V gene encodes CDR1 SGHRS and CDR2 YFSETQ. The chain's CDR3 is CASSLVGTDTQYF. The DNA of the CDR3 is TGCGCCAGCAGCTTGGTTGGGACAGATACGCAGTATTTT.

The chain carries TRBV4-3 and TRBJ2-7; TRBD2 agrees at 10 bases. The ends lost 2 bases at V and 1 base at J; junction bases unmatched: 5. The germline gives CDR1 LGHNA, CDR2 YSLEER. CDR3 size: 16 residues. The CDR3 is CASSQTGTSASYEQYF. CDR3 in DNA: TGCGCCAGCAGCCAAACAGGGACTAGCGCATCCTACGAGCAGTACTTC.

Written as DNA, the CDR3 is TGCGCCAGCAGATTGAGGGTAACCACTGCGTCTTCCTACGAGCAGTACTTC. Translation: CASRLRVTTASSYEQYF. The chain employs TRBV5-1 and TRBJ2-7; a weak D match, TRBD2 (5 bases). CDR1 and CDR2 (germline): SGHRS, YFSETQ. This CDR3 comprises 17 residues. The germline V and J ends were trimmed by 5 bases and 1 base, with 22 bases remaining between them.

The rearrangement links TRBV7-6 to TRBJ2-7; D ambiguous. V lost 0 bases and J 2 bases, leaving 20 bases between the germline ends. CDR3 length equals 18 residues. Germline loops: CDR1 SGHVS, CDR2 FNYEAQ. CDR3: CASSLAIWASTTPYEQYF. The DNA of the CDR3 is TGTGCCAGCAGCTTAGCGATTTGGGCCTCAACTACCCCCTACGAGCAGTACTTC.

The chain links TRBV5-1 to TRBJ2-1; unclear D gene. CDR1 and CDR2 (germline): SGHRS, YFSETQ. Trimming shortened V by 4 bases and J by 0 bases, and 17 bases separated the two germline ends. This CDR3 is built from 17 residues. CDR3 sequence: CASSAQAHSRSYNEQFF. DNA for the CDR3: TGCGCCAGCAGCGCCCAGGCCCACAGTCGCTCCTACAATGAGCAGTTCTTC.

V usage is TRBV7-8 and J usage is TRBJ1-4, with D maybe TRBD1 (6 bases). This CDR3 is built from 15 residues. Germline values: CDR1 SGHVS, CDR2 FQNEAQ. Deletions cut 2 bases from V and 8 bases from J, with 15 bases between. CDR3 loop: CASSLSTGHGEKLFF. The CDR3 DNA is TGTGCCAGCAGCTTATCGACGGGACACGGGGAAAAACTGTTTTTT.

The chain joins TRBV15 to TRBJ2-2; unclear D gene. The germline gives CDR1 LNHNV, CDR2 YYDKDF (reference sequence). Trimming took off 1 base at V and 4 bases at J, with 7 bases between the two ends. CDR3 length: 14 amino acids. CDR3 sequence: CATSRVGGTGELFF. CDR3 nucleotides: TGTGCCACCAGCAGAGTAGGCGGCACCGGGGAGCTGTTTTTT. Full variable domain (remainder filled in from reference TRBV15 and TRBJ2-2): DAMVIQNPRYQVTQFGKPVTLSCSQTLNHNVMYWYQQKSSQAPKLLFHYYDKDFNNEADTPDNFQSRRPNTSFCFLDIRSPGLGDTAMYLCATSRVGGTGELFFGEGSRLTVL.

This chain joins TRBV10-3 and TRBJ2-7; D not certain. The ends were cut back, 4 bases at V and 6 bases at J, with 7 bases in the middle. This CDR3 has 11 amino acids. Germline V gene sequence: CDR1 ENHRY, CDR2 SYGVKD. The CDR3 DNA reads TGTGCCATCAGTGTCCCTCCCGAGCAGTACTTC. Translated: CAISVPPEQYF.

The J gene is TRBJ2-7, the V gene TRBV28; no reliable D call. The germline CDR1 and CDR2 sequences are MDHEN and SYDVKM. There are 11 residues in the CDR3. Trimming cost V 8 bases and J 2 bases, with 7 bases left between them. The DNA for the CDR3 is TGTGCCAGCGGAAGCGCCTACGAGCAGTACTTC. The encoded protein is CASGSAYEQYF.

This clonotype was recorded a few times. The rearrangement joins TRBV4-3 to TRBJ2-7; a possible D gene is TRBD1 (6 bases). Between the trimmed V and J ends, which lost 0 bases and 4 bases, there was a span of 22 bases. CDR1 and CDR2 (germline): LGHNA, YSLEER. CDR3 length: 18 amino acids. The CDR3 DNA reads as TGCGCCAGCAGCCAAGACTTCCACGTGGGGGCAGGTTGGTACGAGCAGTACTTC. It encodes CASSQDFHVGAGWYEQYF.

The V gene is TRBV4-3, the J gene TRBJ2-5; D not certain. Germline V lookup: CDR1 LGHNA, CDR2 YSLEER. The CDR3 sequence is 13 residues long. Trimming took off 2 bases at V and 1 base at J, with 5 bases between the two ends. CDR3 protein: CASSQQTQETQYF. The CDR3 DNA follows: TGCGCCAGCAGCCAACAGACCCAAGAGACCCAGTACTTC.

This clonotype was observed a handful of times. The chain is built from TRBV7-2 and TRBJ1-4; the match to TRBD1 covers 7 bases. J gave up 7 bases and V 5 bases, and 7 bases lay outside the gene matches. Germline CDR1 is SGHTA and CDR2 is FQGNSA. The CDR3 is made up of 14 amino acids. The CDR3 spells CASSQQTGSEKLFF. CDR3 nucleotide sequence: TGTGCCAGCAGCCAGCAGACAGGGAGTGAAAAACTGTTTTTT. The whole variable domain, filled in from reference TRBV7-2 and TRBJ1-4, reads GAGVSQSPSNKVTEKGKDVELRCDPISGHTALYWYRQSLGQGLEFLIYFQGNSAPDKSGLPSDRFSAERTGGSVSTLTIQRTQQEDSAVYLCASSQQTGSEKLFFGSGTQLSVL.

J is TRBJ2-5 and V is TRBV11-2, with a tentative D call TRBD2 (5 bases). CDR1 and CDR2 from the germline V gene are SGHAT and FQNNGV. Trimming took 8 bases from V and 4 from J, leaving 17 bases between them. The CDR3 loop spans 14 amino acids. The CDR3 protein is CASSLGPYSETQYF. CDR3 DNA: TGTGCCAGCTCACTAGGACCATATTCAGAGACCCAGTACTTC.

The rearrangement uses TRBV6-2 or TRBV6-3 and TRBJ2-1; D gene uncertain. V lost 0 bases, J lost 6 bases, and 9 bases lay in between. The CDR3 contains 14 residues. Germline assignment: CDR1 MNHEY and CDR2 SVGEGT. Here the CDR3 reads CASSYSIIGNEQFF. The DNA of the CDR3 is TGTGCCAGCAGTTACTCGATAATCGGCAATGAGCAGTTCTTC.

This chain joins TRBV24-1 and TRBJ2-1, with D hard to call. The germline V gene encodes CDR1 KGHDR and CDR2 SFDVKD. The CDR3 has 14 amino acids. V lost 4 bases to trimming and J lost 8 bases, with 14 bases between them. CDR3 sequence (DNA): TGTGCCACCAGTGAAACGGGCGCCTGGGATGAGCAGTTCTTC. It specifies CATSETGAWDEQFF.

The chain links TRBV20-1 to TRBJ2-4; TRBD2 matches at 7 bases. The CDR3 contains 17 residues. CDR1 and CDR2 from the germline V gene are DFQATT and SNEGSKA (reference sequence). V was pared by 5 bases and J by 2 bases, with 15 bases of the junction left unmatched. The DNA for the CDR3 is TGCAGTGCTGCGTGGGTTGGGGCGGGAGTAACCAAAAACATTCAGTACTTC. Its protein product is CSAAWVGAGVTKNIQYF.

This clonotype appeared once. The chain has TRBV5-4 and TRBJ1-2, with 7 bases aligning to TRBD1. Germline lookup yields CDR1 SGHNT and CDR2 YYREEE (reference sequence). V dropped 5 bases and J dropped 3; count of bases not matched to a gene: 10. The CDR3 consists of 15 residues. CDR3 protein: CASRSPRGGDYGYTF. DNA for the CDR3: TGTGCCAGCAGATCGCCGAGAGGGGGCGACTATGGCTACACCTTC. The variable domain in full, completed from reference TRBV5-4 and TRBJ1-2, reads ETGVTQSPTHLIKTRGQQVTLRCSSQSGHNTVSWYQQALGQGPQFIFQYYREEENGRGNFPPRFSGLQFPNYSSELNVNALELDDSALYLCASRSPRGGDYGYTFGSGTRLTVV.

This clonotype was picked up a small number of times. The V and J genes are TRBV24-1 and TRBJ2-7, with TRBD2 matching over 13 bases. Germline CDR1 is KGHDR and CDR2 is SFDVKD. CDR3 length: 16 amino acids. The V and J ends lost 8 bases and 5 bases, in that order; junction bases with no gene match: 11. As DNA, the CDR3 is TGTGCCACCACCCTTTTCGGGACTAGCGGGACCCACGAGCAGTACTTC. Its translation is CATTLFGTSGTHEQYF.

CDR3 bases: TGTGCCAGCAGCCTTCGGGAAGGGGCGGACTATGGCTACACCTTC. This translates into CASSLREGADYGYTF. The V and J genes are TRBV7-9 and TRBJ1-2, with TRBD1 as a possible D gene (5 bases). V lost 5 bases and J 3 bases, leaving 16 bases between the germline ends. CDR1 is SEHNR and CDR2 is FQNEAQ in the germline V gene (reference sequence). The CDR3 runs to 15 residues.

The count of this clonotype is one. Here the CDR3 DNA reads TGTGCCAGCAGGGATTGGGACAGGCTGCAAGAGACCCAGTACTTC. Encoded protein: CASRDWDRLQETQYF. The rearrangement uses TRBV2 and TRBJ2-5, with TRBD1 matching over 8 bases. The germline V gene encodes CDR1 SNHLY and CDR2 FYNNEI. The CDR3 runs 15 residues. Losses at the gene ends were 6 bases for V and 2 bases for J; bases not matched to a gene: 8.

V gene TRBV5-1 combines with J gene TRBJ2-7; tentatively, D is TRBD1 or TRBD2 (5 bases each). V dropped 0 bases and J dropped 3 bases, with 10 bases sitting between them. The CDR3 loop spans 14 amino acids. Looked up from germline, CDR1 is SGHRS and CDR2 is YFSETQ. Written as DNA, the CDR3 is TGCGCCAGCAGCTTGGGGGGGACCCTCTACGAGCAGTACTTC. This codes for CASSLGGTLYEQYF.

The table lists this clonotype with a few counts. The chain links TRBV28 to TRBJ2-7; possibly TRBD2 for D (6 bases). CDR3 length: 13 residues. From germline, CDR1 is MDHEN and CDR2 SYDVKM. Trimming took off 6 bases at V and 9 bases at J, with 18 bases between the two ends. This chain's CDR3 is CASRNRDSWGQYF. DNA of the CDR3: TGTGCCAGCAGAAATCGGGACTCCTGGGGGCAGTACTTC.

This clonotype was seen a handful of times. The genes are TRBV6-5 and TRBJ1-5; 8 positions match TRBD1. Germline trimming cut 5 bases from V and 2 bases from J; bases unmatched to any gene: 2. CDR1 is MNHEY, CDR2 SVGAGI, per germline. The CDR3 runs to 14 residues. The CDR3 nucleotides are TGTGCCAGCAGTGACAGGGGACGCAATCAGCCCCAGCATTTT. It translates to CASSDRGRNQPQHF.

This clonotype was detected a few times. The gene calls are TRBV12-3 or TRBV12-4 and TRBJ2-1; the match to TRBD2 covers 10 bases. CDR3 length: 16 residues. The V gene end was trimmed by 2 bases and the J gene end by 6 bases; junction bases not matched to a gene: 7. The CDR3 DNA reads TGTGCCAGCAGTTTATCAATAGCGGGAGGCAGCAATGAGCAGTTCTTC. Translating gives CASSLSIAGGSNEQFF.

This rearrangement joins TRBV4-2 to TRBJ1-1, with D unclear. In germline, CDR1 is LGHNA, CDR2 YNFKEQ. Between the trimmed V and J ends, which lost 0 bases and 4 bases, there was a span of 21 bases. The CDR3 has 18 residues. The CDR3 sequence is CASSQEVASPWGGTEAFF. CDR3 DNA: TGTGCCAGCAGCCAAGAGGTAGCGTCGCCGTGGGGAGGCACTGAAGCTTTCTTT.